A selection of T cell receptor beta chains follows, all from one sample in a study of T cell responses to AZD1222 COVID-19 vaccine. Profiled with immunoSEQ multiplex PCR; TCRdb holds only in-frame clones, not every one. The table includes about 180,000 clones, 85% to 95% detected once. The sequenced sample was peripheral blood, obtained 28 days after the second dose of the MenACWY control vaccine. These receptors were taken from an adult who received the MenACWY meningococcal vaccine as a control. The CDR3 runs from the conserved cysteine through the conserved F or W. The D gene is left open where the match is weak. Rows give clone size only sometimes, using once, few, many, or a class for an expanded clone.

J | size | D | length | V | DNA | CDR3
TRBJ1-2 | - | - | 13 | TRBV9 | TGTGCCAGCAGCCCAGGGAGGAAAGGCGGCTACACCTTC | CASSPGRKGGYTF
TRBJ1-6 | - | - | 15 | TRBV5-1 | TGCGCCAGCAGACTAAACCGGGATTATAATTCACCCCTCCACTTT | CASRLNRDYNSPLHF
TRBJ2-2 | - | - | 13 | TRBV6-4 | TGTGCCAGCAGTGCTCCCGGGGCCGGGGAGCTGTTTTTT | CASSAPGAGELFF
TRBJ1-2 | - | TRBD1 | 14 | TRBV7-8 | TGTGCCAGCAGCTTATATGGGACAGGGAATGGCTACACCTTC | CASSLYGTGNGYTF
TRBJ2-7 | once | - | 15 | TRBV5-1 | TGCGCCAGCAGCTTGGGGGCGGGCAGCTCCTACGAGCAGTACTTC | CASSLGAGSSYEQYF
TRBJ2-7 | - | TRBD1 | 16 | TRBV2 | TGTGCCAGCAGAGCAAGAAGTAGACAGGGGTCCTACGAGCAGTACTTC | CASRARSRQGSYEQYF
TRBJ1-1 | once | - | 14 | TRBV6-6 | TGTGCCAGCAGCCGTATCGGCAAGAACACTGAAGCTTTCTTT | CASSRIGKNTEAFF
TRBJ1-3 | - | - | 15 | TRBV19 | TGTGCCAGTAGTATCCAAGGGAGCTCTGGAAACACCATATATTTT | CASSIQGSSGNTIYF
TRBJ1-6 | once | TRBD1 | 14 | TRBV6-5 | TGTGCCAGCAGGGGACAGCAAGATAATTCACCCCTCCACTTT | CASRGQQDNSPLHF
TRBJ1-6 | - | - | 16 | TRBV5-1 | TGCGCCAGCAGCTTGGATGGGAGGGTGGGGGATTCACCCCTCCACTTT | CASSLDGRVGDSPLHF
TRBJ1-1 | - | TRBD1 | 15 | TRBV7-9 | TGTGCCAGCAGCGCCGAACGCACAGGGGAAACTGAAGCTTTCTTT | CASSAERTGETEAFF
TRBJ2-7 | once | TRBD2 | 12 | TRBV6-5 | TGTGCCAGCCGTCCGGGGGGAGGAAAGCAGTACTTC | CASRPGGGKQYF
TRBJ2-7 | - | TRBD2 | 12 | TRBV11-2 | TGTGCCAGCAGCCGTACTAGCGGCGAGCAGTACTTC | CASSRTSGEQYF
TRBJ1-3 | - | - | 15 | TRBV13 | TGTGCCAGCAGCCCGAAGACAGAGCCAGGAAACACCATATATTTT | CASSPKTEPGNTIYF
TRBJ1-5 | - | TRBD1 | 15 | TRBV3-1/TRBV3-2 | TGTGCCAGCAGCCAAGGGCAGGGGGGTTATCAGCCCCAGCATTTT | CASSQGQGGYQPQHF
TRBJ1-2 | - | - | 15 | TRBV5-4 | TGTGCCAGCAGCTTGGTTCAGGGAACCCCCTATGGCTACACCTTC | CASSLVQGTPYGYTF
TRBJ2-7 | - | TRBD1 | 13 | TRBV6-6 | TGTGCCAGCAGTCGACAGGGAAACTACGAGCAGTACTTC | CASSRQGNYEQYF
TRBJ1-4 | - | - | 15 | TRBV7-2 | TGTGCCAGCAACGTACTGGGGCGGAAGGAGGAAAAACTGTTTTTT | CASNVLGRKEEKLFF
TRBJ2-3 | few | - | 16 | TRBV11-1 | TGTGCCACCTCCCCCGGCAAGTGGGGCGTCACAGATACGCAGTATTTT | CATSPGKWGVTDTQYF
TRBJ2-4 | - | - | 14 | TRBV5-8 | TGTGCCAGCAGCCCCCCCGGCGGCAAAAACATTCAGTACTTC | CASSPPGGKNIQYF
TRBJ2-1 | - | - | 17 | TRBV7-8 | TGTGCCAGCAGCTTAAGGGGGATACCGGGACTGTTCGATGAGCAGTTCTTC | CASSLRGIPGLFDEQFF
TRBJ2-1 | - | - | 17 | TRBV7-3 | TGTGCCAGCAGCTTAACGGACTCCCTTGGCTCCTACAATGAGCAGTTCTTC | CASSLTDSLGSYNEQFF
TRBJ1-2 | few | - | 10 | TRBV21-1 | TGTGCCAGCAGTAACTATGGCTACACCTTC | CASSNYGYTF
TRBJ1-1 | - | - | 14 | TRBV2 | TGTGCCAGCAGTGGCCGGACAATGAACACTGAAGCTTTCTTT | CASSGRTMNTEAFF
TRBJ1-4 | - | TRBD1 | 14 | TRBV5-4 | TGTGCCAGCAGCACACAGGGGCTGGGTGAAAAACTGTTTTTT | CASSTQGLGEKLFF
TRBJ2-7 | few | TRBD2 | 14 | TRBV11-2 | TGTGCCAGCAGCTTAGTGAGCGGGGCCTACGAGCAGTACTTC | CASSLVSGAYEQYF
TRBJ1-5 | - | - | 17 | TRBV19 | TGTGCCAGTAGTATAGACGGCAGGGCGGGATTTTATCAGCCCCAGCATTTT | CASSIDGRAGFYQPQHF
TRBJ1-5 | - | - | 16 | TRBV19 | TGTGCCAGTAGTATTAAACCAGGAGCCCTCACTCAGCCCCAGCATTTT | CASSIKPGALTQPQHF
TRBJ2-1 | - | TRBD1 | 15 | TRBV29-1 | TGCAGCGCGTTAACGGGACAGAGCTCCTACAATGAGCAGTTCTTC | CSALTGQSSYNEQFF
TRBJ1-5 | - | - | 15 | TRBV4-3 | TGCGCCAGCAGCCAATCCCCAGGGGTCAATCAGCCCCAGCATTTT | CASSQSPGVNQPQHF
TRBJ2-7 | - | TRBD1 | 17 | TRBV27 | TGTGCCAGCAGTGGGCGTATTGGCAGGGGGCATCCCTACGAGCAGTACTTC | CASSGRIGRGHPYEQYF
TRBJ2-3 | - | TRBD2 | 17 | TRBV4-3 | TGCGCCAGCAGCCGGAAGATTAGCGGGGGATCGGCAGATACGCAGTATTTT | CASSRKISGGSADTQYF
TRBJ2-1 | - | - | 15 | TRBV28 | TGTGCCAGCAGTAGAGACCGTAGCTCCTACAATGAGCAGTTCTTC | CASSRDRSSYNEQFF
TRBJ1-1 | - | - | 13 | TRBV19 | TGTGCCAGTAGTGTATCCCAGGGGAAAGACGCTTTCTTT | CASSVSQGKDAFF
TRBJ1-1 | - | - | 13 | TRBV7-3 | TGTGCCAGCAGCTTAACGGTGAACACTGAAGCTTTCTTT | CASSLTVNTEAFF
TRBJ1-4 | - | - | 15 | TRBV4-3 | TGCGCCAGCAGCCAATCGGTCAGGGTAAATGAAAAACTGTTTTTT | CASSQSVRVNEKLFF
TRBJ1-5 | - | - | 15 | TRBV11-2 | TGTGCCAGCAGCAAACAGGGTAAGGGCAATCAGCCCCAGCATTTT | CASSKQGKGNQPQHF
TRBJ2-3 | - | - | 15 | TRBV5-1 | TGCGCCAGCAGCTTGGACGGTGCTAGCACAGATACGCAGTATTTT | CASSLDGASTDTQYF
TRBJ1-6 | - | - | 17 | TRBV2 | TGTGCCAGCAGTGCCGGGGGCTCGGGTTCCTATAATTCACCCCTCCACTTT | CASSAGGSGSYNSPLHF
TRBJ1-1 | - | - | 13 | TRBV28 | TGTGCCAGCAGTTTAATTTCCAGTACTGAAGCTTTCTTT | CASSLISSTEAFF
TRBJ2-2 | - | - | 16 | TRBV12-5 | TGTGCTAGTGGTTTGGGACCAACAAGCAGTACCGGGGAGCTGTTTTTT | CASGLGPTSSTGELFF
TRBJ1-5 | - | TRBD1 | 13 | TRBV6-6 | TGTGCCAGCAGCCGACAGGGGAATCAGCCCCAGCATTTT | CASSRQGNQPQHF
TRBJ1-4 | - | - | 16 | TRBV18 | TGTGCCAGCTCACCTTCGAGGGGCGCAACTAATGAAAAACTGTTTTTT | CASSPSRGATNEKLFF
TRBJ2-7 | - | - | 16 | TRBV9 | TGTGCCAGCAGCGTAGGAGTCGGGGGTTACTCCTACGAGCAGTACTTC | CASSVGVGGYSYEQYF
TRBJ1-2 | - | - | 13 | TRBV10-3 | TGTGCCATCAGTGAACAGGGTATAGCTGGCTACACCTTC | CAISEQGIAGYTF
TRBJ2-2 | - | TRBD1 | 15 | TRBV4-2 | TGTGCCAGCAGCCCCGACAGGGGGCCTACCGGGGAGCTGTTTTTT | CASSPDRGPTGELFF
TRBJ2-5 | - | TRBD2 | 16 | TRBV3-1/TRBV3-2 | TGTGCCAGCAGCCAAGGGACGGGGGGGTATCAAGAGACCCAGTACTTC | CASSQGTGGYQETQYF